The next 18 T cell receptor beta chains were all read from a single sample in a study of control samples from healthy donors and cancer patients. Only in-frame clones appear in the TCRdb table, and some are missing; sequencing was by immunoSEQ multiplex PCR. This sample has 89,000 or so clones, with around 87% found just once. Sequencing was done on a sample of blood. All receptors derive from a man in his forties or fifties in good health.

The V and J genes are TRBV5-5 and TRBJ2-2; 10 positions agree with TRBD1. Per germline, CDR1 SGHKS and CDR2 YYEKEE (reference sequence). V lost 4 bases and J lost 6; bases outside the gene matches: 6. This CDR3 spans 15 amino acids. The CDR3: CASSLAGTGAGELFF. The CDR3 DNA follows: TGTGCCAGCAGCCTAGCCGGGACAGGGGCCGGGGAGCTGTTTTTT.

This chain connects TRBV5-1 to TRBJ2-3; either TRBD1 or TRBD2 may fit D (5 bases each). Germline V gene sequence: CDR1 SGHRS, CDR2 YFSETQ. This CDR3 spans 13 amino acids. The V gene lost 6 bases and the J gene lost 0 bases, with 8 bases spanning the gap. The CDR3 DNA is TGCGCCAGCAATCGGGACAGCACAGATACGCAGTATTTT. Encoded protein: CASNRDSTDTQYF.

This rearrangement joins TRBV7-2 to TRBJ2-1, with a tentative D call TRBD1 (7 bases). CDR1 is SGHTA and CDR2 is FQGNSA in the germline V gene. This CDR3 contains 14 residues. The V and J ends lost 5 bases and 5 bases respectively, with 13 bases between them. The CDR3 DNA follows: TGTGCCAGCAGCCGCGGGACAGCCAACAATGAGCAGTTCTTC. Residues: CASSRGTANNEQFF.

J is TRBJ1-1 and V is TRBV5-1, with 8 bases lining up with TRBD1. With V trimmed by 4 bases and J by 5 bases, 7 bases remained unmatched. Germline CDR1 SGHRS, CDR2 YFSETQ. This CDR3 is 14 amino acids long. As DNA, the CDR3 is TGCGCCAGCAGCGCTGAACAGGGGGTTACTGAAGCTTTCTTT. It yields the protein CASSAEQGVTEAFF.

The J gene is TRBJ2-2, the V gene TRBV5-1; TRBD1 matches at 7 bases. V trimming: 1 base; J trimming: 2 bases; junction bases outside the gene matches: 2. In germline, CDR1 is SGHRS, CDR2 YFSETQ. The CDR3 totals 15 residues. The CDR3 is CASSLRDRNTGELFF. DNA for the CDR3: TGCGCCAGCAGCTTGAGGGACAGAAACACCGGGGAGCTGTTTTTT.

This chain uses TRBV9 with TRBJ2-2; TRBD1 matches 7 bases. Germline CDR1 SGDLS, CDR2 YYNGEE. The CDR3 is made up of 17 amino acids. The V gene end was trimmed by 0 bases and the J gene end by 0 bases; junction bases not matched to a gene: 5. The CDR3 DNA is TGTGCCAGCAGCGTAGCGCGAAGGGGGCCGAACACCGGGGAGCTGTTTTTT. Translation: CASSVARRGPNTGELFF. Together with reference TRBV9 and TRBJ2-2, the CDR3 gives the full variable domain: DSGVTQTPKHLITATGQRVTLRCSPRSGDLSVYWYQQSLDQGLQFLIQYYNGEERAKGNILERFSAQQFPDLHSELNLSSLELGDSALYFCASSVARRGPNTGELFFGEGSRLTVL.

This clone was counted between two and nine times. This sequence joins TRBV29-1 and TRBJ2-3; 9 positions agree with TRBD2. Looked up from germline, CDR1 is SQVTM and CDR2 is ANQGSEA. The CDR3 covers 15 residues. The V and J ends lost 2 bases and 1 base, in that order; junction bases with no gene match: 4. CDR3 in amino acids: CSVEWERGGTDTQYF. The CDR3 DNA follows: TGCAGCGTTGAATGGGAGCGGGGGGGCACAGATACGCAGTATTTT.

The genes are TRBV2 and TRBJ2-5, with 9 bases fitting TRBD2. This CDR3 contains 15 residues. With V trimmed by 5 bases and J by 4 bases, 8 bases remained unmatched. CDR1 is SNHLY and CDR2 is FYNNEI in the germline V gene. The CDR3 loop reads CASSFSRGGGETQYF. DNA of the CDR3: TGTGCCAGCAGTTTTTCGCGGGGGGGCGGAGAGACCCAGTACTTC.

This CDR3 reads CASSRSGENTEAFF. CDR3 in DNA: TGTGCCAGCAGCCGCTCTGGAGAGAACACTGAAGCTTTCTTT. The chain combines TRBV6-5 with TRBJ1-1; no reliable D call. From germline, CDR1 is MNHEY and CDR2 SVGAGI. The CDR3 covers 14 residues. V lost 6 bases to trimming and J lost 1 base, with 12 bases between them.

The rearrangement joins TRBV18 to TRBJ2-1, with 7 bases aligning to TRBD2. The CDR3 runs 14 residues. V shed 3 bases and J 8 bases; nucleotides not matched to a gene: 7. CDR1 KGHSH and CDR2 LQKENI come from the germline V gene. The CDR3 spells CASSPGGGSDEQFF. The CDR3 DNA is TGTGCCAGCTCACCGGGGGGAGGGTCCGATGAGCAGTTCTTC.

The chain has TRBV19 and TRBJ2-5; D could derive from TRBD1 or TRBD2 (5 bases each). Germline CDR1 LNHDA, CDR2 SQIVND (reference sequence). V lost 2 bases to trimming and J lost 1 base, with 14 bases between them. CDR3 length: 16 residues. The CDR3 sequence is CASSIWPGTVQETQYF. CDR3 DNA: TGTGCCAGTAGTATATGGCCGGGGACCGTCCAAGAGACCCAGTACTTC.

The gene calls are TRBV18 and TRBJ2-1, with 12 bases fitting TRBD2. V shed 3 bases, J shed 7 bases, and the junction held 13 bases outside the gene matches. The CDR3 has 18 amino acids. CDR1 and CDR2 (germline): KGHSH, LQKENI. This CDR3 is CASSPLPGPGLAGNEQFF. The CDR3 DNA is TGTGCCAGCTCACCCTTACCGGGCCCGGGACTAGCGGGTAATGAGCAGTTCTTC.

J is TRBJ2-7 and V is TRBV19; 10 bases map to TRBD1. The germline V gene has CDR1 LNHDA and CDR2 SQIVND (reference sequence). The length of the CDR3 is 15 residues. Germline trimming cut 4 bases from V and 4 bases from J; bases unmatched to any gene: 7. The CDR3 is CASSSAGQGLYEQYF. The CDR3 DNA reads as TGTGCCAGTAGTAGCGCGGGACAGGGGCTATACGAGCAGTACTTC.

This chain uses TRBV6-6 with TRBJ2-1; D might be TRBD1 (5 bases). This CDR3 has 13 amino acids. V lost 0 bases and J lost 5, with 5 bases in between. Per germline, CDR1 MNHNY and CDR2 SVGAGI (reference sequence). The CDR3 bases are TGTGCCAGCAGTTACTCAGGGGACAATGAGCAGTTCTTC. Its translation: CASSYSGDNEQFF.

The V call is TRBV19, the J call TRBJ2-3; 7 nucleotides agree with TRBD1. Germline assignment: CDR1 LNHDA and CDR2 SQIVND (reference sequence). The CDR3 contains 13 residues. J was trimmed by 1 base and V by 10 bases; bases with no gene match: 5. The DNA of the CDR3 is TGTGCCACCACGGGACAGCGCACAGATACGCAGTATTTT. It yields the protein CATTGQRTDTQYF.

This chain joins TRBV24-1 and TRBJ2-3; 9 bases align to TRBD2. This CDR3 comprises 15 residues. The V gene's germline CDR1 is KGHDR and CDR2 SFDVKD. Losses at the gene ends were 8 bases for V and 3 bases for J; bases not matched to a gene: 8. CDR3 bases: TGTGCCACCAATAGCGGGGGCGGGGAAACAGATACGCAGTATTTT. It specifies CATNSGGGETDTQYF.

This chain uses TRBV6-2 or TRBV6-3 with TRBJ2-3; D gene unclear. Germline V gene sequence: CDR1 MNHEY, CDR2 SVGEGT. V was trimmed by 0 bases and J by 4 bases, leaving 8 bases between them. The CDR3 totals 14 residues. As DNA, the CDR3 is TGTGCCAGCAGTTACTCGAAGGTCGCAGATACGCAGTATTTT. Encoded protein: CASSYSKVADTQYF.

The chain recombines TRBV24-1 with TRBJ2-7, with D possibly called TRBD1 or TRBD2 (5 bases each). Germline CDR1 and CDR2: KGHDR and SFDVKD. This CDR3 is built from 14 residues. V was trimmed by 2 bases and J by 6 bases, leaving 13 bases between them. For the CDR3, the DNA is TGTGCCACCAGTGATTCCAGAGGGGCCTCCGAGCAGTACTTC. It encodes CATSDSRGASEQYF.